These T cell receptor beta chains were read from a single sample in a study of regulatory T cells in long-lasting Graves disease. TCRdb reprocessed the multiplex PCR reads with MiXCR, giving one entry per CDR3 protein. The repertoire holds hundreds of thousands of distinct CDR3 sequences, with roughly 15% as singletons. These data also featured in a second study, about T cells in Graves' hyperthyroidism and ophthalmopathy.

The sample consisted of peripheral blood mononuclear cells (PBMCs), taken at new diagnosis, from a patient treated with antithyroid drugs. The source is a woman in her 30s with Graves disease. Both conserved end residues are part of each CDR3. Fields, in order: clone size, CDR3 length, V gene, J gene, D gene, CDR3 protein, CDR3 DNA. D genes are given only for firm matches. The listing skips clone size in some rows; elsewhere it reads once, few, many or a size class.

clone size: NA
CDR3 length: 15
V gene: TRBV19
J gene: TRBJ2-1
D gene: NA
CDR3 protein: CASSIDPSSYNEQFF
CDR3 DNA: TGTGCCAGTAGTATAGACCCGAGCTCCTACAATGAGCAGTTCTTC

clone size: many
CDR3 length: 15
V gene: TRBV27
J gene: TRBJ2-1
D gene: TRBD1
CDR3 protein: CASSLTGQGAGEQFF
CDR3 DNA: TGTGCCAGCAGTTTAACAGGACAGGGGGCGGGTGAGCAGTTCTTC

clone size: NA
CDR3 length: 16
V gene: TRBV9
J gene: TRBJ2-3
D gene: NA
CDR3 protein: CASSEKTSYPPDTQYF
CDR3 DNA: TGTGCCAGCAGCGAAAAAACTAGCTACCCTCCAGATACGCAGTATTTT

clone size: many
CDR3 length: 12
V gene: TRBV7-3
J gene: TRBJ2-3
D gene: NA
CDR3 protein: CASSSSSAPQYF
CDR3 DNA: TGTGCCAGCAGCTCTTCCTCGGCCCCGCAGTATTTT

clone size: many
CDR3 length: 16
V gene: TRBV20-1
J gene: TRBJ2-3
D gene: TRBD2
CDR3 protein: CSARDPSSGRTDTQYF
CDR3 DNA: TGCAGTGCTAGAGATCCCTCTAGCGGGAGAACAGATACGCAGTATTTT

clone size: many
CDR3 length: 13
V gene: TRBV24-1
J gene: TRBJ2-1
D gene: TRBD1
CDR3 protein: CATSDQPGQGTFF
CDR3 DNA: TGTGCCACCAGTGATCAACCGGGACAGGGGACGTTCTTC

clone size: many
CDR3 length: 15
V gene: TRBV9
J gene: TRBJ2-7
D gene: NA
CDR3 protein: CASSVNPGQTYEQYF
CDR3 DNA: TGTGCCAGCAGCGTCAACCCCGGGCAGACCTACGAGCAGTACTTC

clone size: many
CDR3 length: 15
V gene: TRBV9
J gene: TRBJ2-1
D gene: NA
CDR3 protein: CASSDGVTVYNEQFF
CDR3 DNA: TGTGCCAGCAGCGACGGCGTCACGGTTTACAATGAGCAGTTCTTC

clone size: many
CDR3 length: 14
V gene: TRBV7-2
J gene: TRBJ1-1
D gene: NA
CDR3 protein: CASSLSVGDTEAFF
CDR3 DNA: TGTGCCAGCAGCTTAAGCGTGGGGGACACTGAAGCTTTCTTT

clone size: NA
CDR3 length: 15
V gene: TRBV6-1
J gene: TRBJ2-1
D gene: TRBD2
CDR3 protein: CAGRPAGETYNEQFF
CDR3 DNA: TGTGCCGGGCGTCCAGCGGGAGAAACCTACAATGAGCAGTTCTTC

clone size: many
CDR3 length: 14
V gene: TRBV20-1
J gene: TRBJ1-1
D gene: TRBD1
CDR3 protein: CSATGTVKGTEAFF
CDR3 DNA: TGCAGTGCGACCGGGACAGTAAAAGGAACTGAAGCTTTCTTT

clone size: many
CDR3 length: 13
V gene: TRBV7-3
J gene: TRBJ2-1
D gene: NA
CDR3 protein: CASSLGGHNEQFF
CDR3 DNA: TGTGCCAGCAGCTTAGGGGGCCACAATGAGCAGTTCTTC

clone size: many
CDR3 length: 13
V gene: TRBV20-1
J gene: TRBJ1-1
D gene: NA
CDR3 protein: CSASDSMNTEAFF
CDR3 DNA: TGCAGTGCTTCCGACAGCATGAACACTGAAGCTTTCTTT

clone size: NA
CDR3 length: 11
V gene: TRBV20-1
J gene: TRBJ1-1
D gene: NA
CDR3 protein: CSAPLTDQAFF
CDR3 DNA: TGCAGTGCCCCGCTGACGGATCAAGCTTTCTTT

clone size: NA
CDR3 length: 15
V gene: TRBV6-1
J gene: TRBJ1-4
D gene: NA
CDR3 protein: CASSPHRPSNEKLFF
CDR3 DNA: TGTGCCAGCAGTCCCCATCGCCCTTCGAATGAAAAACTGTTTTTT

clone size: many
CDR3 length: 14
V gene: TRBV19
J gene: TRBJ2-7
D gene: NA
CDR3 protein: CASSITGVSYEQYF
CDR3 DNA: TGTGCCAGTAGTATCACGGGGGTGAGCTACGAGCAGTACTTC

clone size: many
CDR3 length: 16
V gene: TRBV10-3
J gene: TRBJ2-1
D gene: TRBD2
CDR3 protein: CAIRGAGDKVYNEQFF
CDR3 DNA: TGTGCCATCAGGGGTGCGGGAGATAAAGTATACAATGAGCAGTTCTTC

clone size: many
CDR3 length: 13
V gene: TRBV7-2
J gene: TRBJ2-3
D gene: NA
CDR3 protein: CASSFLNTDTQYF
CDR3 DNA: TGTGCCAGCAGCTTCTTGAACACAGATACGCAGTATTTT

clone size: NA
CDR3 length: 18
V gene: TRBV19
J gene: TRBJ1-5
D gene: NA
CDR3 protein: CASSTTGVFFDSNQPQHF
CDR3 DNA: TGTGCCAGTAGTACGACAGGAGTTTTTTTTGATAGCAATCAGCCCCAGCATTTT

clone size: many
CDR3 length: 16
V gene: TRBV12-3/TRBV12-4
J gene: TRBJ2-5
D gene: TRBD2
CDR3 protein: CASSPTSGRAWETQYF
CDR3 DNA: TGTGCCAGCAGCCCGACTAGCGGGAGGGCCTGGGAGACCCAGTACTTC

clone size: few
CDR3 length: 15
V gene: TRBV5-6
J gene: TRBJ1-2
D gene: TRBD1
CDR3 protein: CASSLSGTGTYGYTF
CDR3 DNA: TGTGCCAGCAGCTTGTCCGGGACAGGGACCTATGGCTACACCTTC

clone size: NA
CDR3 length: 13
V gene: TRBV10-2
J gene: TRBJ2-7
D gene: TRBD1
CDR3 protein: CASRQTTGEEQYF
CDR3 DNA: TGCGCCAGCAGGCAGACGACAGGGGAAGAGCAGTACTTC

clone size: many
CDR3 length: 14
V gene: TRBV20-1
J gene: TRBJ2-3
D gene: TRBD2
CDR3 protein: CSAWTSPSTDTQYF
CDR3 DNA: TGCAGTGCTTGGACTAGCCCTAGCACAGATACGCAGTATTTT

clone size: NA
CDR3 length: 12
V gene: TRBV27
J gene: TRBJ2-2
D gene: NA
CDR3 protein: CASSFAPGELFF
CDR3 DNA: TGTGCCAGCAGTTTCGCCCCCGGGGAGCTGTTTTTT

clone size: NA
CDR3 length: 17
V gene: TRBV5-1
J gene: TRBJ2-7
D gene: NA
CDR3 protein: CASSLTIRAGNAYEQYF
CDR3 DNA: TGCGCCAGCAGCTTGACGATAAGGGCAGGGAATGCCTACGAGCAGTACTTC

clone size: many
CDR3 length: 13
V gene: TRBV2
J gene: TRBJ2-1
D gene: NA
CDR3 protein: CASSEDVPGEQFF
CDR3 DNA: TGTGCCAGCAGTGAAGATGTTCCCGGTGAGCAGTTCTTC

clone size: many
CDR3 length: 12
V gene: TRBV10-2
J gene: TRBJ1-1
D gene: NA
CDR3 protein: CASKRGTTEAFF
CDR3 DNA: TGCGCCAGCAAGAGGGGAACGACTGAAGCTTTCTTT

clone size: NA
CDR3 length: 19
V gene: TRBV12-3/TRBV12-4
J gene: TRBJ2-1
D gene: TRBD2
CDR3 protein: CASSLLTSGSRSSYNEQFF
CDR3 DNA: TGTGCCAGCAGTTTGTTGACTAGCGGGAGTAGGAGCTCCTACAATGAGCAGTTCTTC

clone size: many
CDR3 length: 14
V gene: TRBV11-2
J gene: TRBJ2-7
D gene: NA
CDR3 protein: CASTAVRAVDEQYF
CDR3 DNA: TGTGCCAGCACCGCGGTCAGGGCCGTCGACGAGCAGTACTTC

clone size: many
CDR3 length: 13
V gene: TRBV24-1
J gene: TRBJ2-5
D gene: NA
CDR3 protein: CATSDEVQETQYF
CDR3 DNA: TGTGCCACCAGTGATGAGGTGCAAGAGACCCAGTACTTC

clone size: many
CDR3 length: 15
V gene: TRBV18
J gene: TRBJ1-5
D gene: NA
CDR3 protein: CASSPGGTLNQPQHF
CDR3 DNA: TGTGCCAGCTCTCCGGGCGGGACCCTTAATCAGCCCCAGCATTTT

clone size: many
CDR3 length: 14
V gene: TRBV2
J gene: TRBJ1-5
D gene: NA
CDR3 protein: CASTPSSGNQPQHF
CDR3 DNA: TGTGCCAGCACCCCATCCAGCGGAAATCAGCCCCAGCATTTT

clone size: few
CDR3 length: 15
V gene: TRBV4-3
J gene: TRBJ1-4
D gene: NA
CDR3 protein: CASSQTGTQNEKLFF
CDR3 DNA: TGCGCCAGCAGCCAAACCGGGACACAAAATGAAAAACTGTTTTTT

clone size: many
CDR3 length: 14
V gene: TRBV5-1
J gene: TRBJ2-7
D gene: NA
CDR3 protein: CASSSSAALYEQYF
CDR3 DNA: TGCGCCAGCAGCTCTTCAGCGGCCCTTTACGAGCAGTACTTC

clone size: NA
CDR3 length: 14
V gene: TRBV12-3/TRBV12-4
J gene: TRBJ2-5
D gene: TRBD1
CDR3 protein: CASRRTGPGETQYF
CDR3 DNA: TGTGCCAGCAGAAGGACAGGGCCGGGAGAGACCCAGTACTTC

clone size: many
CDR3 length: 15
V gene: TRBV7-9
J gene: TRBJ1-1
D gene: NA
CDR3 protein: CASSPRGGRVTEAFF
CDR3 DNA: TGTGCCAGCAGCCCCCGTGGGGGCAGAGTCACTGAAGCTTTCTTT

clone size: many
CDR3 length: 13
V gene: TRBV20-1
J gene: TRBJ2-1
D gene: TRBD2
CDR3 protein: CSAYYGTSYEQFF
CDR3 DNA: TGCAGTGCTTACTACGGGACTAGCTATGAGCAGTTCTTC

clone size: many
CDR3 length: 13
V gene: TRBV3-1
J gene: TRBJ2-3
D gene: TRBD2
CDR3 protein: CASSLPGLVVQYF
CDR3 DNA: TGTGCCAGCAGCCTTCCTGGACTAGTAGTTCAGTATTTT

clone size: many
CDR3 length: 15
V gene: TRBV5-1
J gene: TRBJ2-2
D gene: NA
CDR3 protein: CASSLAVTESGELFF
CDR3 DNA: TGCGCCAGCAGCTTGGCTGTGACGGAGTCTGGGGAGCTGTTTTTT

clone size: NA
CDR3 length: 15
V gene: TRBV11-2
J gene: TRBJ2-7
D gene: NA
CDR3 protein: CASRLAGQDHYEQYF
CDR3 DNA: TGTGCCAGCAGGCTAGCGGGACAGGACCACTACGAGCAGTACTTC

clone size: many
CDR3 length: 14
V gene: TRBV14
J gene: TRBJ2-7
D gene: TRBD1
CDR3 protein: CASSLGRGNYEQYF
CDR3 DNA: TGTGCCAGCAGTTTAGGCAGGGGGAACTACGAGCAGTACTTC

clone size: NA
CDR3 length: 13
V gene: TRBV19
J gene: TRBJ1-1
D gene: TRBD1
CDR3 protein: CASSQGARTEAFF
CDR3 DNA: TGTGCCAGTAGTCAGGGGGCGCGGACTGAAGCTTTCTTT

clone size: NA
CDR3 length: 13
V gene: TRBV27
J gene: TRBJ2-7
D gene: NA
CDR3 protein: CASSPLDTYEQYF
CDR3 DNA: TGTGCCAGCAGTCCGTTGGATACCTACGAGCAGTACTTC

clone size: NA
CDR3 length: 12
V gene: TRBV7-6
J gene: TRBJ2-1
D gene: NA
CDR3 protein: CASSSYYSEQFF
CDR3 DNA: TGTGCCAGCAGCTCGTATTATTCCGAGCAGTTCTTC

clone size: few
CDR3 length: 15
V gene: TRBV28
J gene: TRBJ2-7
D gene: TRBD2
CDR3 protein: CASSPRVAGGREQYF
CDR3 DNA: TGTGCCAGCAGTCCTCGGGTAGCGGGAGGTCGCGAGCAGTACTTC

clone size: many
CDR3 length: 13
V gene: TRBV28
J gene: TRBJ2-1
D gene: NA
CDR3 protein: CASSWKQDNEQFF
CDR3 DNA: TGTGCCAGCAGTTGGAAGCAGGACAATGAGCAGTTCTTC

clone size: NA
CDR3 length: 15
V gene: TRBV10-3
J gene: TRBJ2-7
D gene: NA
CDR3 protein: CAISESSGAPYEQYF
CDR3 DNA: TGTGCCATCAGTGAGTCGTCGGGAGCCCCCTACGAGCAGTACTTC

clone size: many
CDR3 length: 19
V gene: TRBV3-1
J gene: TRBJ2-3
D gene: TRBD2
CDR3 protein: CASSQFPGPSGTGTDTQYF
CDR3 DNA: TGTGCCAGCAGCCAATTTCCGGGACCTAGCGGGACCGGCACAGATACGCAGTATTTT

clone size: NA
CDR3 length: 16
V gene: TRBV5-5
J gene: TRBJ1-1
D gene: NA
CDR3 protein: CASSFGLQARNTEAFF
CDR3 DNA: TGTGCCAGCAGCTTTGGATTGCAGGCCCGGAACACTGAAGCTTTCTTT

clone size: many
CDR3 length: 14
V gene: TRBV2
J gene: TRBJ1-1
D gene: NA
CDR3 protein: CASSEWGGGTEAFF
CDR3 DNA: TGTGCCAGCAGTGAATGGGGGGGAGGGACTGAAGCTTTCTTT

clone size: once
CDR3 length: 22
V gene: TRBV10-3
J gene: TRBJ2-1
D gene: TRBD1
CDR3 protein: CATRGLSRGYPHSSPSYNKQFF
CDR3 DNA: TGTGCCACCAGGGGGTTATCCCGGGGCTATCCTCACAGTTCCCCCTCCTACAATAAGCAGTTCTTC

clone size: few
CDR3 length: 17
V gene: TRBV28
J gene: TRBJ1-5
D gene: NA
CDR3 protein: CASRPRAGGPVTDTQHF
CDR3 DNA: TGTGCCAGCAGACCCCGCGCGGGAGGGCCGGTCACAGATACGCAGCATTTT

clone size: few
CDR3 length: 15
V gene: TRBV7-9
J gene: TRBJ2-1
D gene: NA
CDR3 protein: CASSLAPRGQDEQFF
CDR3 DNA: TGTGCCAGCAGCTTAGCTCCCCGGGGGCAGGATGAGCAGTTCTTC

clone size: many
CDR3 length: 12
V gene: TRBV29-1
J gene: TRBJ2-5
D gene: NA
CDR3 protein: CSVDARSETQYF
CDR3 DNA: TGCAGCGTGGACGCTAGGTCTGAGACCCAGTACTTC

clone size: many
CDR3 length: 15
V gene: TRBV24-1
J gene: TRBJ2-1
D gene: NA
CDR3 protein: CATSGIAGTGSEQFF
CDR3 DNA: TGTGCCACCAGTGGCATTGCCGGGACTGGGAGCGAGCAGTTCTTC

clone size: many
CDR3 length: 16
V gene: TRBV28
J gene: TRBJ2-6
D gene: TRBD2
CDR3 protein: CASSGGGMTGANVLTF
CDR3 DNA: TGTGCCAGCAGTGGGGGGGGGATGACTGGGGCCAACGTCCTGACTTTC

clone size: NA
CDR3 length: 15
V gene: TRBV27
J gene: TRBJ1-6
D gene: NA
CDR3 protein: CASSLGGTYNSPLHF
CDR3 DNA: TGTGCCAGCAGTTTAGGGGGAACCTATAATTCACCCCTCCACTTT